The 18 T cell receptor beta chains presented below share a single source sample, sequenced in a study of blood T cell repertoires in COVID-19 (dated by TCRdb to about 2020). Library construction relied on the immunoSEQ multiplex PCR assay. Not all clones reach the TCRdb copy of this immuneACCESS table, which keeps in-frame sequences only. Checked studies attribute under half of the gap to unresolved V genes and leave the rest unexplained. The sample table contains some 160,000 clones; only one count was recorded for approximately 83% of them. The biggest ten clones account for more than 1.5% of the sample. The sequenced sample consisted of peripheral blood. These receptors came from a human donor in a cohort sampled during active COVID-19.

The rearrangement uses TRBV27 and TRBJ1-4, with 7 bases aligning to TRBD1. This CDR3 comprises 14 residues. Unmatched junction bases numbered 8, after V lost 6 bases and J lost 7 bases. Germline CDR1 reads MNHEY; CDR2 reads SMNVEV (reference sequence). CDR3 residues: CASSLQGRGEKLFF. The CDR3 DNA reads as TGTGCCAGCAGCTTACAGGGGAGGGGTGAAAAACTGTTTTTT.

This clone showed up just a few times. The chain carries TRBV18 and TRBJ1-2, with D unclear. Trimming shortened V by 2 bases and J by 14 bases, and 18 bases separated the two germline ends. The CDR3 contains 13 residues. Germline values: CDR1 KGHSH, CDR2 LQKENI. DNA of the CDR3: TGTGCCAGCTCACCAGACGGGTCTACCCCCTATACCTTC. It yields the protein CASSPDGSTPYTF.

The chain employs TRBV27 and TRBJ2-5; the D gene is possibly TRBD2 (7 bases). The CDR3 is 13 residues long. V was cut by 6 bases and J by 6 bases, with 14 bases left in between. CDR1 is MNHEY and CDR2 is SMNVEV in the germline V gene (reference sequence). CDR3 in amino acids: CASSRRGGQTQYF. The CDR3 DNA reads TGTGCCAGCAGCCGAAGGGGGGGTCAGACCCAGTACTTC.

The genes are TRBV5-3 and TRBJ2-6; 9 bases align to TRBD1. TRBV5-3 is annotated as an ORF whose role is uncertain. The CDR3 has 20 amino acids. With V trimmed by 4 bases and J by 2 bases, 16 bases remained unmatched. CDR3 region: CARSAAYGQGLDTGANVLTF. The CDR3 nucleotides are TGTGCCAGAAGCGCCGCGTACGGACAGGGGTTAGATACTGGGGCCAACGTCCTGACTTTC.

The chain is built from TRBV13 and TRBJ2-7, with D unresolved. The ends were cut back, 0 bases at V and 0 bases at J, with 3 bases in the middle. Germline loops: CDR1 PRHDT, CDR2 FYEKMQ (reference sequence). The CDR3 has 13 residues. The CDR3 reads CASSLGSSYEQYF. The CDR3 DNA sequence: TGTGCCAGCAGCTTAGGCTCCTCCTACGAGCAGTACTTC.

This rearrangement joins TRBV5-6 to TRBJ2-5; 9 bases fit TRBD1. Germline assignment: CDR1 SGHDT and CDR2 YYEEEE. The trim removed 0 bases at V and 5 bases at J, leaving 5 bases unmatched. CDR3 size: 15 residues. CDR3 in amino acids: CASSLVGTGLETQYF. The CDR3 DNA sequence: TGTGCCAGCAGCTTGGTGGGGACAGGGCTGGAGACCCAGTACTTC.

Here the CDR3 reads CASSFRQGADGYTF. The CDR3, as DNA: TGTGCCAGCAGCTTCCGACAGGGGGCAGATGGCTACACCTTC. This rearrangement joins TRBV7-8 to TRBJ1-2, with 10 bases matching TRBD1. The CDR3 consists of 14 residues. Germline V CDR1 and CDR2: SGHVS, FQNEAQ. The V segment lost 3 bases and the J segment 6 bases; nucleotides outside the gene matches: 4.

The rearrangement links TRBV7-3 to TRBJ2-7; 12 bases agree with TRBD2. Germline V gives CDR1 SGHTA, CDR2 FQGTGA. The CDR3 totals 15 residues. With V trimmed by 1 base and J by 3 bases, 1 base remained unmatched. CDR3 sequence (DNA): TGTGCCAGCAGCTTAATGGGACTAGCGGGCTACGAGCAGTACTTC. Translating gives CASSLMGLAGYEQYF. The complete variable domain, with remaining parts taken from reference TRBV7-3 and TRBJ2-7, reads GAGVSQTPSNKVTEKGKYVELRCDPISGHTALYWYRQSLGQGPEFLIYFQGTGAADDSGLPNDRFFAVRPEGSVSTLKIQRTERGDSAVYLCASSLMGLAGYEQYFGPGTRLTVT.

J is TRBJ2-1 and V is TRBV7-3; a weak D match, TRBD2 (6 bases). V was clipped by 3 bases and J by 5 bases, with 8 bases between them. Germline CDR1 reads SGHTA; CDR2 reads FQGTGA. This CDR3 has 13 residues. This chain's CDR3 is CASSFGGNNEQFF. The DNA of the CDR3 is TGTGCCAGCAGCTTCGGGGGTAACAATGAGCAGTTCTTC.

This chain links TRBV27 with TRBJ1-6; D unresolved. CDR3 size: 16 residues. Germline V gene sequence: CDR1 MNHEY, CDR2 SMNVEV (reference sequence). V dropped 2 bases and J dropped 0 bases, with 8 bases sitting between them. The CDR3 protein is CASSLEGSSYNSPLHF. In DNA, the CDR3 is TGTGCCAGCAGTTTAGAAGGGAGCTCCTATAATTCACCCCTCCACTTT.

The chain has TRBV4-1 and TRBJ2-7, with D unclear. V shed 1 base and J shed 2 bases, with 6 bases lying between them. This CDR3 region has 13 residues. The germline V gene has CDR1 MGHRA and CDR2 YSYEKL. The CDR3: CASSQGGTYEQYF. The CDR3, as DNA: TGCGCCAGCAGCCAAGGAGGAACCTACGAGCAGTACTTC.

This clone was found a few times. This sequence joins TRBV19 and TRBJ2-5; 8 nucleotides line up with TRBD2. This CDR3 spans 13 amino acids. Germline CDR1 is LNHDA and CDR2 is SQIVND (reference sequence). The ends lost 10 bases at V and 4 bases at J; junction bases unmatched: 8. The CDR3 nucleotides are TGTGCCACCACCGGGACTAGTAGAGAGACCCAGTACTTC. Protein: CATTGTSRETQYF.

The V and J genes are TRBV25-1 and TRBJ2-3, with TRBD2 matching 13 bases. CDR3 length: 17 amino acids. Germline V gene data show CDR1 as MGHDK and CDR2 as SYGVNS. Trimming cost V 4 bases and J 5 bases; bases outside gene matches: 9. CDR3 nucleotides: TGTGCCAGCAGTGTGAGATCACTAGCGGGAGGGATAGATACGCAGTATTTT. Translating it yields CASSVRSLAGGIDTQYF.

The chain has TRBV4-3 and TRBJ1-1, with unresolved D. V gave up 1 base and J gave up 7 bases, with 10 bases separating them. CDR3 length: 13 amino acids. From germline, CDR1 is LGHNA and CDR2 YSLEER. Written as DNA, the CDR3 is TGCGCCAGCAGCCAAGGCGGCCAGTATGAAGCTTTCTTT. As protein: CASSQGGQYEAFF.

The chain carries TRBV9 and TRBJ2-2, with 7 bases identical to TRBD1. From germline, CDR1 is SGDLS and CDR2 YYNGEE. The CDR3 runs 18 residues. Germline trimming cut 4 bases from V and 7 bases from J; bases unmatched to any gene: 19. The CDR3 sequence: CASSTVEGWTGVVGELFF. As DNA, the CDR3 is TGTGCCAGCAGCACCGTAGAGGGATGGACAGGTGTGGTCGGGGAGCTGTTTTTT.

Here the CDR3 reads CASSPGNYEQYF. The CDR3 nucleotides are TGTGCCAGCAGCCCGGGAAACTACGAGCAGTACTTC. This chain uses TRBV5-4 with TRBJ2-7, with a possible D match to TRBD2 (5 bases). Trimming cost V 4 bases and J 3 bases, with 8 bases left between them. Germline-derived CDR1 and CDR2 are SGHNT and YYREEE (reference sequence). The CDR3 is 12 residues long.

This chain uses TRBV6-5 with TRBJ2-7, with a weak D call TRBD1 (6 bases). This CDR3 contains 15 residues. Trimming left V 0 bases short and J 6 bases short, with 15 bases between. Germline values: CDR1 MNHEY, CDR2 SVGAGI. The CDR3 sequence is CASSYSGLQGGEQYF. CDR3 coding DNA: TGTGCCAGCAGTTACTCGGGGTTACAGGGTGGCGAGCAGTACTTC.

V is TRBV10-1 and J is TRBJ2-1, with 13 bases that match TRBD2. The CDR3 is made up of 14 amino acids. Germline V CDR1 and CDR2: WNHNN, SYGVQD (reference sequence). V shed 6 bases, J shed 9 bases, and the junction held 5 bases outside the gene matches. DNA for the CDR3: TGCGCCAGCAGCGGGACTAGCGGGATTGGTGAGCAGTTCTTC. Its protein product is CASSGTSGIGEQFF.